This T cell receptor (beta chain) appears in the sequencing data of a study of identical twins. Study-level results: Conclusions were based on cross-sectional statistical analysis, without following the same donors.

Trimming took 8 bases from V and 5 from J; bases not matched to a gene: 12. The CDR3 sequence is 15 residues long. Looked up from germline, CDR1 is SGHAT and CDR2 is FQNNGV. In regard to this clonotype: What it binds is not known.

Healthy Caucasians were all of the donors. Via MiXCR, TCRdb re-called the 5' RACE reads, giving one row per CDR3 protein. The sample contains about 570,000 distinct CDR3 sequences, nearly 10% of which appear only once. The same sample was also studied in work on yellow fever vaccine responses in identical twins.

J is TRBJ2-1 and V is TRBV11-2, with 7 bases matching TRBD1. This TCR was sampled from a woman between 18 and 29 years old in good health. Material for sequencing was PBMCs. CDR3 sequence: CASASTGSGHNEQFF. The CDR3 bases are TGTGCCAGCGCCTCGACAGGGTCTGGCCACAATGAGCAGTTCTTC.